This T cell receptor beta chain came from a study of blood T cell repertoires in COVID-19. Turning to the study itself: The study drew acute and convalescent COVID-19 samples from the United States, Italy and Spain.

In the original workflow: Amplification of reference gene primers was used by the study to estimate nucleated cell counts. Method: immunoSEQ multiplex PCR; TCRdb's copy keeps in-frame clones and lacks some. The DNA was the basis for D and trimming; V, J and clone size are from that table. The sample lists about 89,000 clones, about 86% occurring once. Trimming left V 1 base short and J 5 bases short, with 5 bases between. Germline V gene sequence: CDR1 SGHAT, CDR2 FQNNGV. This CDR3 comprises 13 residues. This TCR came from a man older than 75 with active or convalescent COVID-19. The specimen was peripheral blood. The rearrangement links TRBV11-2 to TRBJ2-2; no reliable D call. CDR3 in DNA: TGTGCCAGCAGCTTAGCAGGTACCGGGGAGCTGTTTTTT. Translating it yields CASSLAGTGELFF.